These T cell receptor beta chains were read from a single sample in a study. TCRdb re-called the 5' RACE reads through MiXCR, storing one row per CDR3 protein. This sample has about 10,000 distinct CDR3 sequences; around 42% occur once, and the top ten carry around 3%. The specimen was Tregs sorted from a lymph node. The source is a female donor with breast cancer. CDR3s include the opening cysteine and the closing phenylalanine or tryptophan. D genes are given only for firm matches. Rows may omit the clone size; those that give it use once, few, many or a size class.

V gene	D gene	clone size	J gene	CDR3 DNA	CDR3 protein
TRBV5-1	-	once	TRBJ2-3	TGCGCCAGCAGCCCCGACAAGCCAAGTGATACGCAGTATTTT	CASSPDKPSDTQYF
TRBV7-6	-	-	TRBJ2-5	TGTGCCAGCACCCTAAACGGCGGGGTCTCAGAGACCCAGTACTTC	CASTLNGGVSETQYF
TRBV4-1	-	few	TRBJ1-4	TGCGCCAGCAGCCAAGATAACACAGTCGCTAATGAAAAACTGTTTTTT	CASSQDNTVANEKLFF
TRBV5-1	-	-	TRBJ2-1	TGCGCCAGCAGCTTTACAGGGATAAACAATGAGCAGTTCTTC	CASSFTGINNEQFF
TRBV29-1	-	few	TRBJ1-1	TGCAGCGTTGACAGGGAAGGCACTGAAGCTTTCTTT	CSVDREGTEAFF
TRBV4-1	-	few	TRBJ2-7	TGCGCCAGCAGCCAGGGCCGGGATTCCTACGAGCAGTACTTC	CASSQGRDSYEQYF
TRBV10-3	-	-	TRBJ2-2	TGTGCCATCAGTCTGACAGGGAACACCGGGGAGCTGTTTTTT	CAISLTGNTGELFF
TRBV4-1	-	-	TRBJ2-1	TGCGCCAGCAGCCAAGATTTCTCGGATGCAGGTGAGCAGTTCTTC	CASSQDFSDAGEQFF
TRBV5-4	-	few	TRBJ2-1	TGTGCCAGCAGCCCCCCGCTGGGGTATACTGAGCAGTTCTTC	CASSPPLGYTEQFF
TRBV4-1	-	-	TRBJ2-4	TGCGCCAGCAGCCAAGATGGGCTGGCTCAGTACTTC	CASSQDGLAQYF
TRBV5-1	-	-	TRBJ2-1	TGCGCCAGCAGCTTGGCACCAGGTCAAAACAATGAGCAGTTCTTC	CASSLAPGQNNEQFF
TRBV12-3/TRBV12-4	-	few	TRBJ1-2	TGTGCCAGCAGTCGATTGATTCTTTCGAATGGCTACACCTTC	CASSRLILSNGYTF
TRBV27	TRBD1	few	TRBJ2-7	TGTGCCAGCAGTCTGACAGGGGGGTATGAGCAGTACTTC	CASSLTGGYEQYF
TRBV5-1	-	-	TRBJ2-7	TGCGCCAGCAGCCCGACCGGGACAAGGAGCTCCTACGAGCAGTACTTC	CASSPTGTRSSYEQYF
TRBV6-5	-	few	TRBJ1-5	TGTGCCAGCAGTTACAACGGCTATAGCAATCAGCCCCAGCATTTT	CASSYNGYSNQPQHF
TRBV4-1	TRBD2	-	TRBJ2-1	TGCGCCAGCAGCCAGGGGACTAGCGGGAGGGGGATTGAGCAGTTCTTC	CASSQGTSGRGIEQFF
TRBV29-1	TRBD2	few	TRBJ2-7	TGCAGCGTTGCGCGGGGGAGGTCCTACGAGCAGTACTTC	CSVARGRSYEQYF
TRBV3-1	TRBD2	-	TRBJ2-1	TGTGCCACCGCTCTCTTAGCGGGAGTTGGATACAATGAGCAGTTCTTC	CATALLAGVGYNEQFF
TRBV6-5	TRBD1	-	TRBJ1-2	TGTGCCAGCAGTCCGACAGGGGAAGGCTACACCTTT	CASSPTGEGYTF
TRBV12-3/TRBV12-4	TRBD2	-	TRBJ2-1	TGTGCCAGCAGTTTAGATGCTAGCGGCGAGCAGTTCTTC	CASSLDASGEQFF
TRBV7-3	TRBD1	-	TRBJ2-1	TGTGCCAGCAGCTCCACCGGGACAGGGGGTGATGAGCAGTTCTTC	CASSSTGTGGDEQFF
TRBV5-1	TRBD2	-	TRBJ2-1	TGCGCCAGCAGCTCAAGCGGGACCTCCTACAATGAGCAGTTCTTC	CASSSSGTSYNEQFF
TRBV20-1	TRBD1	once	TRBJ1-5	TGCAGTGCTAGTCGGCAGGGGGCACCGAATCAGCCCCAGCATTTT	CSASRQGAPNQPQHF
TRBV27	TRBD1	-	TRBJ2-6	TGTGCCAGCAGTTTTGAGGGACAGGGTTCTCGTGGGGCCAACGTCCTGACTTTC	CASSFEGQGSRGANVLTF
TRBV29-1	-	-	TRBJ1-1	TGCAGCGTTGCCGAGGACGTGAACACTGAAGCTTTCTTT	CSVAEDVNTEAFF
TRBV7-9	-	-	TRBJ1-1	TGTGCCAGCAGCTTAATGACGACAGTCATGAACACTGAAGCTTTCTTT	CASSLMTTVMNTEAFF